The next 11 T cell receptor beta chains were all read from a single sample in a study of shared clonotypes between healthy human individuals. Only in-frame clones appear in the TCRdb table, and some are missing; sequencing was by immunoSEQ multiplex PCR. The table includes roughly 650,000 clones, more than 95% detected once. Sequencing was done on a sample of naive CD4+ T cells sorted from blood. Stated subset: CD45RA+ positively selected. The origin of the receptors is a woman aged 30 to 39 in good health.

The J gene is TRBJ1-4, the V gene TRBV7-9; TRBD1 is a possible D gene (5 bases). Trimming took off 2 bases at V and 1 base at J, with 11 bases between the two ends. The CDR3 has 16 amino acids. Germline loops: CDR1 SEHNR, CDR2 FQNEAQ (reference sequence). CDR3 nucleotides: TGTGCCAGCAGCTTATCCGGGACCCGAACTAATGAAAAACTGTTTTTT. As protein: CASSLSGTRTNEKLFF.

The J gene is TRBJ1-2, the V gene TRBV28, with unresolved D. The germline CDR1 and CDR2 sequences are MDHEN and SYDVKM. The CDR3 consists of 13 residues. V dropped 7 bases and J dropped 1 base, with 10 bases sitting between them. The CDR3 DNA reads TGTGCCAGCACCTTCTTCTATAACTATGGCTACACCTTC. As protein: CASTFFYNYGYTF.

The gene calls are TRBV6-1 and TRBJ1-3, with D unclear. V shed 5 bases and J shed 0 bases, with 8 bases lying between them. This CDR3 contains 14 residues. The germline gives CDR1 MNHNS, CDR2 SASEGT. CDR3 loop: CASSIQSSGNTIYF. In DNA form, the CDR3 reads TGTGCCAGCAGTATACAGAGCTCTGGAAACACCATATATTTT.

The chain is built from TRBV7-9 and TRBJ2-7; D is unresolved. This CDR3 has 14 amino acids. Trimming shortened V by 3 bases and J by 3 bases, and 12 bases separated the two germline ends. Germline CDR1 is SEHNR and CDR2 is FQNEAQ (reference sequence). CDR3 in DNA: TGTGCCAGCAGCTTGGACGCAATTAACTACGAGCAGTACTTC. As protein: CASSLDAINYEQYF.

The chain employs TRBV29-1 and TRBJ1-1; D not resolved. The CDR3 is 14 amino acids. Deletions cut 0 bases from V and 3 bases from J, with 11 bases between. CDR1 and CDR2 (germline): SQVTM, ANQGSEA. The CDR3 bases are TGCAGCGTTGAAGATCTGGAGGGTCACACTGAAGCTTTCTTT. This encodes CSVEDLEGHTEAFF.

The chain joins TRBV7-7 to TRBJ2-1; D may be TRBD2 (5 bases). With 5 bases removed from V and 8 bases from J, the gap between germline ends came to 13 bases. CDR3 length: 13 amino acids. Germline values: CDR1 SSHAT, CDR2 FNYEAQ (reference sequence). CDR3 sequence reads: CASSPTSNYEQFF. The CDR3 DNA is TGTGCCAGCAGCCCAACTAGTAACTATGAGCAGTTCTTC.

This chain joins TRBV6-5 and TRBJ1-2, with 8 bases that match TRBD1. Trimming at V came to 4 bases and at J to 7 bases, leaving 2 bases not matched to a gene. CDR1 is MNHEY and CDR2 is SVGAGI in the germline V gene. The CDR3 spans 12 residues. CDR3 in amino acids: CASSFDRGGYTF. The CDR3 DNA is TGTGCCAGCAGTTTTGACAGGGGTGGCTACACCTTC.

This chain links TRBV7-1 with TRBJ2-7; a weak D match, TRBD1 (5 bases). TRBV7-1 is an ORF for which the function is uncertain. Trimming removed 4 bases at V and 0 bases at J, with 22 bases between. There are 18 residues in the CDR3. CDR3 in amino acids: CASSLAGRGSFDSYEQYF. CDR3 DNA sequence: TGTGCCAGCAGCTTAGCCGGTAGGGGCTCTTTCGACTCCTACGAGCAGTACTTC.

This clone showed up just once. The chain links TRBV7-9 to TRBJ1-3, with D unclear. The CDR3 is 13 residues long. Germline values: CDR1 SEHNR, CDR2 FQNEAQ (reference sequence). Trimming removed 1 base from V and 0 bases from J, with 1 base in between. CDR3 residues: CASSLDSGNTIYF. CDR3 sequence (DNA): TGTGCCAGCAGCTTAGACTCTGGAAACACCATATATTTT.

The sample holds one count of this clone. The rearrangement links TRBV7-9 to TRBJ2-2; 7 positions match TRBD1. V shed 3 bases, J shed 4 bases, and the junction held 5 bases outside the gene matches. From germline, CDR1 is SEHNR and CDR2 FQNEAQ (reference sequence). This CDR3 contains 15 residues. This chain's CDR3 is CASSLTGLATGELFF. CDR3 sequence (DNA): TGTGCCAGCAGCTTGACAGGGTTGGCCACCGGGGAGCTGTTTTTT.

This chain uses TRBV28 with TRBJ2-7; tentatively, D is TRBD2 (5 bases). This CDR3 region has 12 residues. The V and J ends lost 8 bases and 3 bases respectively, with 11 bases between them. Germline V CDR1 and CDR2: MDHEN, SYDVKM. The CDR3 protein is CASEGLGYEQYF. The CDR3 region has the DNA TGTGCCAGCGAGGGTCTGGGCTACGAGCAGTACTTC.